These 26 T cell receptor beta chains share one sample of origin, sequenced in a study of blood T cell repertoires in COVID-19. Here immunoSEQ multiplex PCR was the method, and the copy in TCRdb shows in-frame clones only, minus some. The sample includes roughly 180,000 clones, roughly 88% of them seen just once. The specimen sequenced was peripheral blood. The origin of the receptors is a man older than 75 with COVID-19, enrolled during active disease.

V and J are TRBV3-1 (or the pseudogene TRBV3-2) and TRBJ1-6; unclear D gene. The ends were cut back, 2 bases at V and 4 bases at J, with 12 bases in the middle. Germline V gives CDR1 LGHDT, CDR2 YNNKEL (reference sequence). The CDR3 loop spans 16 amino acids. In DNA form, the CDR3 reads TGTGCCAGCAGCCAAACCCCAGGCGTTTATAATTCACCCCTCCACTTT. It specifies CASSQTPGVYNSPLHF.

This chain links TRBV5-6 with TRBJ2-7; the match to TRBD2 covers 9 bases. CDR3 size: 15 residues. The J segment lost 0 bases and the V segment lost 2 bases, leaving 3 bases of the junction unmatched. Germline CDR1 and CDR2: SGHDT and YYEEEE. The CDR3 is CASSLIAGVSYEQYF. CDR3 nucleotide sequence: TGTGCCAGCAGCTTAATAGCGGGGGTCTCCTACGAGCAGTACTTC.

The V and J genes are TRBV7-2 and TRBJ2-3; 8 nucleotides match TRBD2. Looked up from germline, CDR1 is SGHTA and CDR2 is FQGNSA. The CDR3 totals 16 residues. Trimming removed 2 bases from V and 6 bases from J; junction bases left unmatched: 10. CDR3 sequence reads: CASSLRGGTRGDTQYF. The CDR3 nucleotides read TGTGCCAGCAGCTTAAGAGGCGGGACTAGAGGTGATACGCAGTATTTT. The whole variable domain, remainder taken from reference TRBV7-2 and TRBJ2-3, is GAGVSQSPSNKVTEKGKDVELRCDPISGHTALYWYRQSLGQGLEFLIYFQGNSAPDKSGLPSDRFSAERTGGSVSTLTIQRTQQEDSAVYLCASSLRGGTRGDTQYFGPGTRLTVL.

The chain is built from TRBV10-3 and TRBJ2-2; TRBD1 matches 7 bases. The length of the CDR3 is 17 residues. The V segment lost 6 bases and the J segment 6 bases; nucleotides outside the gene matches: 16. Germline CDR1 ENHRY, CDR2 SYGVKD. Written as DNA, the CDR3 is TGTGCCATCAGGGGCGGATCCGGGACAGAGAGTTCCGGGGAGCTGTTTTTT. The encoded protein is CAIRGGSGTESSGELFF.

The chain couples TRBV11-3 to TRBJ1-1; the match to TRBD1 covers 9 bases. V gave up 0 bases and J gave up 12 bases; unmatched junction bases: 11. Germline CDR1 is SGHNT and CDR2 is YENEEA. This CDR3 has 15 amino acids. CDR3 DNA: TGTGCCAGCAGCTTAGATTCCCGCCGGGACAGGGAGCCTTTCTTT. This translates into CASSLDSRRDREPFF.

The CDR3 DNA reads as TGTGCCAGCAGTTACCCAGGACAGTACGGTGAAAAACTGTTTTTT. Its translation: CASSYPGQYGEKLFF. The V and J genes are TRBV6-6 and TRBJ1-4; weak D call: TRBD1 (6 bases). Germline lookup yields CDR1 MNHNY and CDR2 SVGAGI (reference sequence). CDR3 length: 15 residues. Trimming removed 2 bases from V and 7 bases from J, with 14 bases in between.

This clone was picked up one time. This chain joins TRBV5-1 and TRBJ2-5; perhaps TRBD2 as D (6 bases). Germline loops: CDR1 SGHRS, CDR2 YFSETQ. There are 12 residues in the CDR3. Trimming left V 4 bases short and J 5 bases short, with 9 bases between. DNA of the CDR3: TGCGCCAGCAGCCCGGAGGGGGAGACCCAGTACTTC. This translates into CASSPEGETQYF.

CDR3 sequence reads: CASSSNTGTGGSGANVLTF. CDR3 coding DNA: TGTGCCAGCAGCTCCAATACCGGGACAGGGGGCTCTGGGGCCAACGTCCTGACTTTC. V gene TRBV5-4 combines with J gene TRBJ2-6; 11 nucleotides align to TRBD1. Germline V lookup: CDR1 SGHNT, CDR2 YYREEE (reference sequence). V lost 3 bases to trimming and J lost 0 bases; unmatched junction nucleotides: 8. The CDR3 has 19 residues.

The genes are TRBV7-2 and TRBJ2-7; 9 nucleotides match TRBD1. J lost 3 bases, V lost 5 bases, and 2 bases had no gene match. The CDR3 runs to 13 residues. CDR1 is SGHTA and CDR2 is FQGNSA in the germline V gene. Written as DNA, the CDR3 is TGTGCCAGCAGCGACAGGGGGGACTACGAGCAGTACTTC. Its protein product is CASSDRGDYEQYF.

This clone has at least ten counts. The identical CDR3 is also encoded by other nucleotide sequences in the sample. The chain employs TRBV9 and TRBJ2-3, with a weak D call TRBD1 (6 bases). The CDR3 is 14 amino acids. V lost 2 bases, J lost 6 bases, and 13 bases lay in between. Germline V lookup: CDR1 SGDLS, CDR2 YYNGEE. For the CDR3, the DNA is TGTGCCAGCAGCGTCGGCAGGGGTACGGATACGCAGTATTTT. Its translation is CASSVGRGTDTQYF. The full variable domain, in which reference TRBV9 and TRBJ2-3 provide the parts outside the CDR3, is DSGVTQTPKHLITATGQRVTLRCSPRSGDLSVYWYQQSLDQGLQFLIQYYNGEERAKGNILERFSAQQFPDLHSELNLSSLELGDSALYFCASSVGRGTDTQYFGPGTRLTVL.

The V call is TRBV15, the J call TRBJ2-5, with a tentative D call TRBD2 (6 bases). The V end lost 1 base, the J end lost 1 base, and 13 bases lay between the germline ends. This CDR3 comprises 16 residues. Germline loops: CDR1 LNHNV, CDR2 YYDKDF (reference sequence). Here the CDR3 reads CATSRVPGGSQETQYF. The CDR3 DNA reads TGTGCCACCAGCAGAGTCCCTGGGGGGTCCCAAGAGACCCAGTACTTC. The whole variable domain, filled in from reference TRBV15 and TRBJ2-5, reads DAMVIQNPRYQVTQFGKPVTLSCSQTLNHNVMYWYQQKSSQAPKLLFHYYDKDFNNEADTPDNFQSRRPNTSFCFLDIRSPGLGDTAMYLCATSRVPGGSQETQYFGPGTRLLVL.

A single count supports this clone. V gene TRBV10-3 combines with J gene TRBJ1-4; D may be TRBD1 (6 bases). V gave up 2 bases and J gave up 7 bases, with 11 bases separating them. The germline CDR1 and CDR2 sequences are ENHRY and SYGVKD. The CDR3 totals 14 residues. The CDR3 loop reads CAISERQGREKLFF. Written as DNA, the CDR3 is TGTGCCATCAGTGAGAGGCAGGGGCGTGAAAAACTGTTTTTT.

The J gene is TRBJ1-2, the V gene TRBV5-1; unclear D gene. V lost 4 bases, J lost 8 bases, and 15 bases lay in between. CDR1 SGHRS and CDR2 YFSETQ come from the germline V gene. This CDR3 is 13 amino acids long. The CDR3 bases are TGCGCCAGCAGCGGGAGGGCAGGAGCCGGCTACACCTTC. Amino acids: CASSGRAGAGYTF.

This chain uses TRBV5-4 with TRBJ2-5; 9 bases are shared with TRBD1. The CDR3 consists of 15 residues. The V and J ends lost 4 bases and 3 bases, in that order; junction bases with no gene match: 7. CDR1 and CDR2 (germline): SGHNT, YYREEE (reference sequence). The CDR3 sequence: CASSPRGTGKETQYF. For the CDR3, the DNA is TGTGCCAGCAGCCCGAGAGGGACAGGGAAAGAGACCCAGTACTTC.

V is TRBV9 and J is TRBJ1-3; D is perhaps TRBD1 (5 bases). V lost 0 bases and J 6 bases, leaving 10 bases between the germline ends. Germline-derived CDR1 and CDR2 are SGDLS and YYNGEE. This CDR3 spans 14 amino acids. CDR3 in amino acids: CASSVAVGANTIYF. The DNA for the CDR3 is TGTGCCAGCAGCGTAGCGGTAGGGGCAAACACCATATATTTT.

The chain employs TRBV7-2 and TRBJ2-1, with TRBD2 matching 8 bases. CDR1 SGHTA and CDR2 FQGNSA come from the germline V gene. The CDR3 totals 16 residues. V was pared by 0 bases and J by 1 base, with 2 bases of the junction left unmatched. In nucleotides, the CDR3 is TGTGCCAGCAGCTTAGCGGCGGGGGGTTCCTACAATGAGCAGTTCTTC. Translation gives CASSLAAGGSYNEQFF.

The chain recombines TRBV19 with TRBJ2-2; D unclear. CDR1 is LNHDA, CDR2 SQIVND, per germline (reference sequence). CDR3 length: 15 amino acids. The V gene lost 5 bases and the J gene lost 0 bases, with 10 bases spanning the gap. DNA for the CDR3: TGTGCCAGTAGTTCCCACGGTCCGAACACCGGGGAGCTGTTTTTT. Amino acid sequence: CASSSHGPNTGELFF.

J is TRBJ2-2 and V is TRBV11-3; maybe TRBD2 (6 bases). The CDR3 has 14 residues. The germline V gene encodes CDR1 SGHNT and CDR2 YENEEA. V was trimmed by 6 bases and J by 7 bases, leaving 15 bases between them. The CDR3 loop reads CASRGSGGYGELFF. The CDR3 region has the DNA TGTGCCAGCAGGGGGTCCGGAGGGTACGGGGAGCTGTTTTTT. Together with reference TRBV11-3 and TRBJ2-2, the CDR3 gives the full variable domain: EAGVVQSPRYKIIEKKQPVAFWCNPISGHNTLYWYLQNLGQGPELLIRYENEEAVDDSQLPKDRFSAERLKGVDSTLKIQPAELGDSAVYLCASRGSGGYGELFFGEGSRLTVL.

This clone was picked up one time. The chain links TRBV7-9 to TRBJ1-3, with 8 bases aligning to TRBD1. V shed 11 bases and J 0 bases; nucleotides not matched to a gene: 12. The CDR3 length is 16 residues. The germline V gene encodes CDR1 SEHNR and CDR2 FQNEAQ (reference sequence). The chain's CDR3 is CAGTGTFPTSGNTIYF. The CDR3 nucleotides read TGTGCCGGGACAGGTACCTTCCCCACCTCTGGAAACACCATATATTTT.

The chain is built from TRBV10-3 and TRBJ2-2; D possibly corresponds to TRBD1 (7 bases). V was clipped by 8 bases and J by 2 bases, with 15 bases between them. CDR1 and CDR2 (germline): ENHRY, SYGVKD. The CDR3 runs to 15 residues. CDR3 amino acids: CAIAGTDPNTGELFF. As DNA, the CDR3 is TGTGCCATCGCGGGGACAGACCCTAACACCGGGGAGCTGTTTTTT.

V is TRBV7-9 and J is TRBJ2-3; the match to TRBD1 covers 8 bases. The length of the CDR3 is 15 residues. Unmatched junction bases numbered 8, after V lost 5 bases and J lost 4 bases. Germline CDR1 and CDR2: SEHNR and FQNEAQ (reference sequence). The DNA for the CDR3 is TGTGCCAGCAGCGGGTCAGGGGGCTTCGCAGATACGCAGTATTTT. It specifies CASSGSGGFADTQYF.

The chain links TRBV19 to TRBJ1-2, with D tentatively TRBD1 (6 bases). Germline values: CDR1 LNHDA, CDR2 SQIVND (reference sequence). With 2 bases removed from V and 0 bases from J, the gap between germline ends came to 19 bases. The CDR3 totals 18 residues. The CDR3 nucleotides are TGTGCCAGTAGTATAAGGTATTTTTTCGGACAGTCTAACTATGGCTACACCTTC. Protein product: CASSIRYFFGQSNYGYTF.

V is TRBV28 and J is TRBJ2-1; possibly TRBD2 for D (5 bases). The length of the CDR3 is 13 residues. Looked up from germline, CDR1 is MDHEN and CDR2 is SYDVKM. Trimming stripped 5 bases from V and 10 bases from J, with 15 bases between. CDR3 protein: CASSTPSLREQFF. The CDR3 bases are TGTGCCAGCAGTACCCCTAGCCTCCGGGAGCAGTTCTTC.

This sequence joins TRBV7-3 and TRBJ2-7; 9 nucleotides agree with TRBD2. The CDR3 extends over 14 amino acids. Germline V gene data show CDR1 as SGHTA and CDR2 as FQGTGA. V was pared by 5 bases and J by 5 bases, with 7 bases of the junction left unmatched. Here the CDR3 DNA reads TGTGCCAGCAGCCGTGCGGGAGGGCAGGACGAGCAGTACTTC. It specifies CASSRAGGQDEQYF.

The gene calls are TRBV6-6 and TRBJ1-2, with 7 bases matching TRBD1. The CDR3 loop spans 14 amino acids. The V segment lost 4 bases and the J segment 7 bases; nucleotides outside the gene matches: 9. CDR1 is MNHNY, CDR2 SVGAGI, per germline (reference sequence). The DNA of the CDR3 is TGTGCCAGCAGTTTAGACAGGGAGCAAGGTGGCTACACCTTC. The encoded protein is CASSLDREQGGYTF.

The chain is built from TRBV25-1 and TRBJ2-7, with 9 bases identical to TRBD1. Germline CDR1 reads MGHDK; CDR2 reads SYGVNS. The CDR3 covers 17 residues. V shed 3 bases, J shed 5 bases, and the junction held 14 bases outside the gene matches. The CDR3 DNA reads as TGTGCCAGCAGTGACTCCCAACATTGGACAGGGGAACACGAGCAGTACTTC. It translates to CASSDSQHWTGEHEQYF.